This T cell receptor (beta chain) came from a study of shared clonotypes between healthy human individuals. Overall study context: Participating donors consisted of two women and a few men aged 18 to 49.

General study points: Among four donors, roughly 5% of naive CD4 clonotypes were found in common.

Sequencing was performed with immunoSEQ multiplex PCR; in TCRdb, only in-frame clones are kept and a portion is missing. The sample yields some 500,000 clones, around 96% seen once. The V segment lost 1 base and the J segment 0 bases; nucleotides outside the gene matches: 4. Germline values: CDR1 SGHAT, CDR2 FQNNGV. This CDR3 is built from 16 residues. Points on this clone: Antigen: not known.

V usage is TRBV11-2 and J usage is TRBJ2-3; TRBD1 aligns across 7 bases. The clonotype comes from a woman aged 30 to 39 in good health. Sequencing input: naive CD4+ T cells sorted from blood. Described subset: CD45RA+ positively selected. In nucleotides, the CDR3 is TGTGCCAGCAGCTTAGGGACAGGCTTTAGCACAGATACGCAGTATTTT. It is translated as CASSLGTGFSTDTQYF.